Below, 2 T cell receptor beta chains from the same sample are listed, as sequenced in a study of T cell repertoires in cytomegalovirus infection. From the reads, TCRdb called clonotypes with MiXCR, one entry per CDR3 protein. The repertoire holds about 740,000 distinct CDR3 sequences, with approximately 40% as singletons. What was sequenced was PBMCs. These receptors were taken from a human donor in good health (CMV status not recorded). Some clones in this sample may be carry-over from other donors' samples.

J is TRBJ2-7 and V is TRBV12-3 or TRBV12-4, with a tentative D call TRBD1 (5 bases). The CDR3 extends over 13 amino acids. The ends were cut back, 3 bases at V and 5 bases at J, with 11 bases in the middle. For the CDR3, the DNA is TGTGCCAGCAGTTTGCAGGGATCAGACGAGCAGTACTTC. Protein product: CASSLQGSDEQYF.

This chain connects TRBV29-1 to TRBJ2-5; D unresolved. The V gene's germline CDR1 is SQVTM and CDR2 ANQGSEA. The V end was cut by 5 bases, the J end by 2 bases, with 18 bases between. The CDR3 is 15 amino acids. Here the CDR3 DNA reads TGCAGCGTTATACCCCCAGGCAGCAGGCAAGAGACCCAGTACTTC. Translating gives CSVIPPGSRQETQYF. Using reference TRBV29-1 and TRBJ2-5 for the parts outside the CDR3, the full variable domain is SAVISQKPSRDICQRGTSLTIQCQVDSQVTMMFWYRQQPGQSLTLIATANQGSEATYESGFVIDKFPISRPNLTFSTLTVSNMSPEDSSIYLCSVIPPGSRQETQYFGPGTRLLVL.